The next 5 T cell receptor beta chains were all read from a single sample in a study of memory B cells and T cells in multiple sclerosis. This table comes from immunoSEQ multiplex PCR, and its TCRdb copy is limited to in-frame clones, with some not included. The sample lists about 32,000 clones, roughly 88% occurring once. Stimulus-free culture yielded autoproliferating CFSE-dim and non-proliferating CFSE-high T cells, each sequenced separately. Replicate wells were pooled after 7 days of stimulus-free culture of around 54 million CFSE-labeled PBMCs. Antigen specificity for these receptors is unknown. The specimen was PBMCs from blood kept in culture. The receptors derive from a human donor with multiple sclerosis.

The chain recombines TRBV29-1 with TRBJ1-4; 7 nucleotides agree with TRBD1. With 3 bases clipped from V and 6 bases from J, the junction kept 16 bases outside the gene matches. CDR3 length equals 17 residues. Germline V lookup: CDR1 SQVTM, CDR2 ANQGSEA. The CDR3 coding sequence is TGCAGCGTTGATGGTTTCGACAGGGTGGGGGGGGATGAAAAACTGTTTTTT. Translation gives CSVDGFDRVGGDEKLFF.

The rearrangement links TRBV19 to TRBJ1-6; 7 bases line up with TRBD1. Germline CDR1 LNHDA, CDR2 SQIVND (reference sequence). This CDR3 has 14 residues. V lost 10 bases and J lost 3; bases outside the gene matches: 6. The CDR3 DNA reads TGTGCCACCACCGACAGGGTCTATAATTCACCCCTCCACTTT. It specifies CATTDRVYNSPLHF.

This chain links TRBV28 with TRBJ1-5, with D tentatively TRBD1 (5 bases). CDR1 is MDHEN, CDR2 SYDVKM, per germline. The CDR3 runs to 15 residues. V was clipped by 4 bases and J by 6 bases, with 16 bases between them. In DNA form, the CDR3 reads TGTGCCAGCAGTTCGCGCCTCCGGACAAGTCAGCCCCAGCATTTT. This encodes CASSSRLRTSQPQHF.

Remarks on this clone: Other DNA sequences within the sample encode an identical CDR3. The chain is built from TRBV7-2 and TRBJ1-5; D is unclear. The ends were cut back, 0 bases at V and 0 bases at J, with 9 bases in the middle. The length of the CDR3 is 16 residues. Germline CDR1 and CDR2: SGHTA and FQGNSA. DNA of the CDR3: TGTGCCAGCAGCTTAGCTGCAGATTATAGCAATCAGCCCCAGCATTTT. As protein: CASSLAADYSNQPQHF.

This chain connects TRBV5-1 to TRBJ1-1; possible D gene TRBD1, 6 bases. CDR3 size: 17 residues. Germline loops: CDR1 SGHRS, CDR2 YFSETQ. V lost 3 bases to trimming and J lost 2 bases, with 20 bases between them. This chain's CDR3 is CASSSGHQGFLNTEAFF. CDR3 sequence (DNA): TGCGCCAGCAGCTCGGGACACCAAGGTTTTCTAAACACTGAAGCTTTCTTT.